The clone carrying this T cell receptor (beta chain) was observed a single time. Deletions cut 1 base from V and 0 bases from J, with 10 bases between. The CDR3 spans 15 residues. In germline, CDR1 is KGHSH, CDR2 LQKENI. The data were taken from a study of blood T cell repertoires in COVID-19. The assay was immunoSEQ multiplex PCR, and TCRdb's table has in-frame clones only and misses some. This sample has more than 80,000 clones, with approximately 85% found just once. The receptor was derived from a woman aged 80 or older with COVID-19, enrolled during active disease. The sequenced material came from peripheral blood. The rearrangement joins TRBV18 to TRBJ2-7, with D perhaps TRBD1 (5 bases). The CDR3 here is CASSPLRAPSYEQYF. The CDR3 nucleotides read TGTGCCAGCTCACCACTCAGGGCCCCCTCCTACGAGCAGTACTTC.